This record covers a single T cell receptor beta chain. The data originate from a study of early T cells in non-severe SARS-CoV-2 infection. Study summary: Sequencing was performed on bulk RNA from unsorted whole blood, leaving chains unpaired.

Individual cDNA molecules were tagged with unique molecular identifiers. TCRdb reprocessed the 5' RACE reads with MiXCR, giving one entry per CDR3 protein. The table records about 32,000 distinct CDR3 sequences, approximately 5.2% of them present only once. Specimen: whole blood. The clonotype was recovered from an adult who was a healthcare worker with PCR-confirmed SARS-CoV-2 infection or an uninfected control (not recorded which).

In nucleotides, the CDR3 is TGTGCCAGCGGCCAGGGGATCATGAACACTGAAGCTTTCTTT. Translating gives CASGQGIMNTEAFF. J is TRBJ1-1 and V is TRBV28, with D perhaps TRBD1 (6 bases). The V gene lost 8 bases and the J gene lost 0 bases, with 13 bases spanning the gap. In germline, CDR1 is MDHEN, CDR2 SYDVKM. The CDR3 spans 14 residues.